Included here is one T cell receptor (beta chain) sequence, with context. This record comes from a study of cytomegalovirus exposure and HLA in healthy donors. Primers included in the PCR were 60 Vbeta and 13 Jbeta primers. Study processing details: Among the unique TCR beta chains that a later analysis counted, about 85 million in all, around 11 million were shared. Produced via immunoSEQ multiplex PCR; TCRdb's table is partial and in-frame only. The V and J calls and the clone size are those of that table, but D and trimming were determined from the DNA. The sample lists roughly 100,000 clones, around four fifths seen once, with roughly 5% in the top ten. This CDR3 region has 17 residues. Germline V lookup: CDR1 SGHNT, CDR2 YYREEE (reference sequence). V lost 3 bases and J lost 1, with 18 bases in between.

The TCR originated in a woman aged 35 to 49 in good health and CMV-seronegative. V is TRBV5-4 and J is TRBJ2-3; tentative D call: TRBD2 (7 bases). The specimen sequenced was PBMCs. This CDR3 is CASSWGGRLVGTDTQYF. As DNA, the CDR3 is TGTGCCAGCAGCTGGGGGGGCAGGCTCGTGGGCACAGATACGCAGTATTTT.